Listed below are T cell receptor beta chains from one sample, sequenced in a study of blood T cell repertoires in COVID-19. TCRdb's table, derived via immunoSEQ multiplex PCR, lists solely in-frame clones and lacks some. The repertoire consists of some 83,000 clones, with about 78% occurring once and the leading ten covering 13% to 15%. Sequencing was done on a sample of peripheral blood. The origin of the receptors is a woman at least 80 years old with acute or convalescent COVID-19. The CDR3 runs from the conserved cysteine through the conserved F or W. The order of the fields is V gene, D gene, clone size, CDR3 length, J gene, CDR3 protein, CDR3 DNA. A D gene is named only where the DNA matches it firmly. For some rows the clone size is stated as once, few or many, or as a class when expanded; others skip it.

>TRBV5-4|.|.|14|TRBJ1-6
CASSLYKEGSPLHF
TGTGCCAGCAGCTTGTATAAGGAGGGATCCCCCCTCCACTTT
>TRBV7-9|.|.|14|TRBJ2-5
CASSFLAEQETQYF
TGTGCCAGCAGCTTTCTTGCAGAACAAGAGACCCAGTACTTC
>TRBV9|.|.|15|TRBJ2-2
CASSPQWAGTGELFF
TGTGCCAGCAGCCCCCAATGGGCTGGTACCGGGGAGCTGTTTTTT
>TRBV7-2|TRBD2|.|15|TRBJ2-5
CASSLGLALQETQYF
TGTGCCAGCAGCTTAGGACTAGCGCTCCAAGAGACCCAGTACTTC
>TRBV2|TRBD2|.|12|TRBJ2-5
CASSWEGETQYF
TGTGCCAGCAGTTGGGAGGGTGAGACCCAGTACTTC
>TRBV4-3|TRBD1|.|16|TRBJ1-6
CASSHRTGLYNSPLHF
TGCGCCAGCAGCCATCGGACAGGGCTCTATAATTCACCCCTCCACTTT
>TRBV9|TRBD1|once|20|TRBJ2-2
CASSVAGRGQGIANTGELFF
TGTGCCAGCAGCGTAGCAGGCAGGGGGCAAGGTATCGCGAACACCGGGGAGCTGTTTTTT
>TRBV18|TRBD1|many|15|TRBJ2-3
CASSPGTGVTDTQYF
TGTGCCAGCTCACCTGGGACAGGAGTCACAGATACGCAGTATTTT
>TRBV2|.|.|15|TRBJ1-3
CASRGSEGVGNTIYF
TGTGCCAGCAGGGGGTCAGAGGGGGTAGGAAACACCATATATTTT
>TRBV28|.|.|15|TRBJ1-1
CASSLEDSVNTEAFF
TGTGCCAGCAGTTTGGAGGACAGTGTGAACACTGAAGCTTTCTTT
>TRBV4-1|.|.|16|TRBJ2-7
CASSQDTQVTSYELYF
TGCGCCAGCAGCCAAGATACCCAGGTGACCTCCTACGAGTTGTACTTC
>TRBV5-1|.|.|14|TRBJ1-5
CASSLDRGNQPQHF
TGCGCCAGCAGCTTGGATCGGGGCAATCAGCCCCAGCATTTT
>TRBV5-4|TRBD2|.|15|TRBJ2-1
CASSWSMGEGNEQFF
TGTGCCAGCAGCTGGAGTATGGGGGAGGGGAATGAGCAGTTCTTC
>TRBV5-4|TRBD1|.|15|TRBJ1-1
CASSFDRARNTEAFF
TGTGCCAGCAGCTTCGACAGGGCTAGGAACACTGAAGCTTTCTTT
>TRBV27|.|.|13|TRBJ1-1
CASSLSGGTEAFF
TGTGCCAGCAGTTTATCGGGGGGTACTGAAGCTTTCTTT
>TRBV5-1|.|.|13|TRBJ1-4
CASSRGANEKLFF
TGCGCCAGCAGCCGGGGGGCGAATGAAAAACTGTTTTTT
>TRBV6-5|TRBD1|.|14|TRBJ2-2
CASSYNRGSGELFF
TGTGCCAGCAGTTACAACAGGGGATCCGGGGAGCTGTTTTTT
>TRBV18|.|.|15|TRBJ2-7
CASSVRQAPSYEQYF
TGTGCCAGCTCAGTCCGACAGGCGCCATCCTACGAGCAGTACTTC
>TRBV9|.|.|15|TRBJ1-4
CASSVGIGDYEKLFF
TGTGCCAGCAGCGTAGGGATAGGGGATTATGAAAAACTGTTTTTT
>TRBV5-6|.|.|13|TRBJ2-5
CASSLGGAGTQYF
TGTGCCAGCAGCTTAGGGGGGGCCGGAACCCAGTACTTC
>TRBV6-5|TRBD1|.|15|TRBJ1-3
CASRRQGNSGNTIYF
TGTGCCAGCAGGCGACAGGGAAACTCTGGAAACACCATATATTTT
>TRBV19|.|once|11|TRBJ2-3
CASGSTDTQYF
TGTGCCAGTGGGAGTACAGATACGCAGTATTTT
>TRBV7-8|TRBD1|.|13|TRBJ1-5
CASSRQGTQPQHF
TGTGCCAGCAGCAGACAGGGAACTCAGCCCCAGCATTTT
>TRBV12-5|TRBD1|.|16|TRBJ1-1
CASGLRGTGPNTEAFF
TGTGCTAGTGGTTTACGCGGGACAGGGCCGAACACTGAAGCTTTCTTT
>TRBV6-1|.|.|15|TRBJ1-2
CASSEKWQVDYGYTF
TGTGCCAGCAGTGAAAAGTGGCAGGTGGACTATGGCTACACCTTC
>TRBV30|.|once|16|TRBJ1-4
CAWSFGAGRPNEKLFF
TGTGCCTGGAGTTTCGGGGCGGGACGGCCTAATGAAAAACTGTTTTTT
>TRBV7-2|TRBD1|few|16|TRBJ1-4
CASSSGIGGRSEKLFF
TGTGCCAGCAGCTCAGGGATAGGGGGCCGGAGTGAAAAACTGTTTTTT
>TRBV11-2|.|.|13|TRBJ1-2
CASTPGGESGYTF
TGTGCCAGCACCCCGGGAGGGGAAAGTGGCTACACCTTC
>TRBV16|TRBD1|.|16|TRBJ1-1
CASSQRPGQGATEAFF
TGTGCCAGCAGCCAACGACCAGGACAGGGGGCCACTGAAGCTTTCTTT
>TRBV6-5|.|.|14|TRBJ1-4
CASSAGTLNEKLFF
TGTGCCAGCAGCGCCGGGACATTGAATGAAAAACTGTTTTTT
>TRBV4-1|.|medium-sized|16|TRBJ2-1
CASSQGEPGRYTEQFF
TGCGCCAGCAGCCAAGGGGAGCCAGGACGATACACTGAGCAGTTCTTC
>TRBV6-2/TRBV6-3|TRBD2|many|16|TRBJ2-5
CASTPASGGGPETQYF
TGTGCCAGCACCCCGGCTAGCGGGGGGGGCCCAGAGACCCAGTACTTC
>TRBV9|.|.|17|TRBJ1-3
CASSAYSTAFSGNTIYF
TGTGCCAGCAGCGCGTATTCGACAGCTTTCTCTGGAAACACCATATATTTT
>TRBV6-5|TRBD1|few|14|TRBJ1-2
CASSTGALNYGYTF
TGTGCCAGCAGTACAGGGGCTCTTAACTATGGCTACACCTTC
>TRBV5-4|.|few|14|TRBJ1-2
CASSFLDRPYGYTF
TGTGCCAGCAGTTTCCTTGACAGGCCCTATGGCTACACCTTC
>TRBV7-9|.|.|12|TRBJ2-7
CASSSTGYEQYF
TGTGCCAGCAGCTCAACAGGCTACGAGCAGTACTTC
>TRBV6-2/TRBV6-3|TRBD1|.|14|TRBJ1-2
CASSYGRGDYGYTF
TGTGCCAGCAGTTACGGCAGGGGGGACTATGGCTACACCTTC
>TRBV7-6|.|many|15|TRBJ2-3
CASSLSTSSTDTQYF
TGTGCCAGCAGCTTATCTACCTCTAGCACAGATACGCAGTATTTT